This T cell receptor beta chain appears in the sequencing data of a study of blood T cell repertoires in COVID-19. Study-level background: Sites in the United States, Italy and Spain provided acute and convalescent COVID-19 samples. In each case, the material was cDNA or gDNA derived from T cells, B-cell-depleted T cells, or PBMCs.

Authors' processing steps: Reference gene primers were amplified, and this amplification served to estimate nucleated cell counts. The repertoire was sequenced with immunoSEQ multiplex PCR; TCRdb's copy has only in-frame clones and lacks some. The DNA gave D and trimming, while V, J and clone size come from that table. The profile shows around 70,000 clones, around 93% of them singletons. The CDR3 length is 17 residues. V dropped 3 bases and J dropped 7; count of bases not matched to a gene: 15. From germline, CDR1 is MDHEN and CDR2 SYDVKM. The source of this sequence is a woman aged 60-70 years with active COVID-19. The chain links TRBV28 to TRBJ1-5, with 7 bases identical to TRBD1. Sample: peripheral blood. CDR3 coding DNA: TGTGCCAGCAGTTTTGGAAGCAGGGGGTCCCTTGCCCAGCCCCAGCATTTT. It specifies CASSFGSRGSLAQPQHF.